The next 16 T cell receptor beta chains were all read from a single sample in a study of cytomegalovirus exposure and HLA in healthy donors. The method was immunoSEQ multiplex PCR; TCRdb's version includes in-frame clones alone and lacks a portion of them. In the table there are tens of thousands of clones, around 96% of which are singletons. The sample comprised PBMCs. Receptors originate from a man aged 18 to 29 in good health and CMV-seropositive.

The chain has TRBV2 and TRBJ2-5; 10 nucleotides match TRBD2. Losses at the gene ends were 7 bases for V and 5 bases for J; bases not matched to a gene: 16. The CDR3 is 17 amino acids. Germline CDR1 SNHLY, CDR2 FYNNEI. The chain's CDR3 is CASTPTGVAGGSETQYF. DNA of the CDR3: TGTGCCAGCACTCCGACCGGGGTAGCGGGGGGAAGTGAGACCCAGTACTTC.

CDR3 loop: CASGFLVLPGTDRDTGELFF. The CDR3 DNA reads TGTGCTAGTGGTTTTTTGGTTTTGCCCGGGACAGACCGGGACACCGGGGAGCTGTTTTTT. The rearrangement links TRBV12-5 to TRBJ2-2; 7 nucleotides align to TRBD1. V lost 3 bases to trimming and J lost 3 bases; unmatched junction nucleotides: 19. The CDR3 totals 20 residues. The V gene's germline CDR1 is LGHNT and CDR2 FRNRAP.

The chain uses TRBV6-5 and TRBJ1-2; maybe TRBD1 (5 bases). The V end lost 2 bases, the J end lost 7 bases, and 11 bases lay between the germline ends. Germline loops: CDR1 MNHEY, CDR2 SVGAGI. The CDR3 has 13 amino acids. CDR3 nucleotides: TGTGCCAGCAGTTACACTGGGACTCGTGGCTACACCTTC. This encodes CASSYTGTRGYTF.

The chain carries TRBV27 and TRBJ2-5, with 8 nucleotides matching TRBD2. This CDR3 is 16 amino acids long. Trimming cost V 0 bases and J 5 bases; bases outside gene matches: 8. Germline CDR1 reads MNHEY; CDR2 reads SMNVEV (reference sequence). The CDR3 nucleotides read TGTGCCAGCAGTTTATCAGCGGGGGTTTCTTACGAGACCCAGTACTTC. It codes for CASSLSAGVSYETQYF.

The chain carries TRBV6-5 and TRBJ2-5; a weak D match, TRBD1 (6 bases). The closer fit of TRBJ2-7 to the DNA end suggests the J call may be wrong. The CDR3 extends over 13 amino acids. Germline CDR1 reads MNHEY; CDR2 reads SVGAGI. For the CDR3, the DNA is TGTGCCAGCAGGGCGGAACAGGGTTACGAGCAGTACTTC. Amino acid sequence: CASRAEQGYEQYF.

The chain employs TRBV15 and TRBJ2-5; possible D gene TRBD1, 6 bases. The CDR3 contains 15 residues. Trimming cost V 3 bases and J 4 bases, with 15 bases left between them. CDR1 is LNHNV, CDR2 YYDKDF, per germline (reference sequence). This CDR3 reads CATSRAGEMTETQYF. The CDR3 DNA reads TGTGCCACCAGCAGGGCAGGGGAGATGACAGAGACCCAGTACTTC.

The CDR3 region is CASSPHGQGQRFTEAFF. The CDR3 nucleotides read TGCGCCAGCAGCCCCCACGGACAGGGCCAAAGGTTCACTGAAGCTTTCTTT. This sequence joins TRBV4-1 and TRBJ1-1; TRBD1 aligns across 8 bases. CDR3 length equals 17 residues. Germline V lookup: CDR1 MGHRA, CDR2 YSYEKL. J gave up 4 bases and V 4 bases, and 14 bases lay outside the gene matches.

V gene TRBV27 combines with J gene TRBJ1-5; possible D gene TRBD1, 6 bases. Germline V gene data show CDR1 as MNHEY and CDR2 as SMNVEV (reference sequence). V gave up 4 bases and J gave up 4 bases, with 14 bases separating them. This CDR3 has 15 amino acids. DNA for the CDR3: TGTGCCAGCAGTTCCTCACAGGGTGGGAATCAGCCCCAGCATTTT. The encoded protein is CASSSSQGGNQPQHF.

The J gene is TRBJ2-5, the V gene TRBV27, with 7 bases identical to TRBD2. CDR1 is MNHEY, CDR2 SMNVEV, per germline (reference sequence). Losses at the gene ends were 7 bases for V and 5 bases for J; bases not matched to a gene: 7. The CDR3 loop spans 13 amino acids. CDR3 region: CASMKRGGETQYF. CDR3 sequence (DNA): TGTGCCAGCATGAAGCGGGGCGGGGAGACCCAGTACTTC.

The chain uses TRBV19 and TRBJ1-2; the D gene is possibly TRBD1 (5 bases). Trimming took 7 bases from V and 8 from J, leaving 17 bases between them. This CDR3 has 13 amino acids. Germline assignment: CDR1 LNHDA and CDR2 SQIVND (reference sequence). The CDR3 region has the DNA TGTGCCAGTAAAACCGGGACTGCCTGGGGCTACACCTTC. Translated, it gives CASKTGTAWGYTF.

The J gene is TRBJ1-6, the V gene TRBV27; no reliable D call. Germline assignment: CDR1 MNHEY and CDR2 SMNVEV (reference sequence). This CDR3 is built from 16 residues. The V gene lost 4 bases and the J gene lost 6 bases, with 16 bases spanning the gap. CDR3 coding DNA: TGTGCCAGCAGTTGGGCCCCCGGGAGTGCTAATTCACCCCTCCACTTT. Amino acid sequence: CASSWAPGSANSPLHF.

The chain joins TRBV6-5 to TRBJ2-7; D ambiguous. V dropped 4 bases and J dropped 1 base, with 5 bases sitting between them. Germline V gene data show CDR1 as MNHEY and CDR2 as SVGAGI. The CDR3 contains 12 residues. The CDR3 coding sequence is TGTGCCAGCAGTTCAGAATCCTACGAGCAGTACTTC. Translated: CASSSESYEQYF.

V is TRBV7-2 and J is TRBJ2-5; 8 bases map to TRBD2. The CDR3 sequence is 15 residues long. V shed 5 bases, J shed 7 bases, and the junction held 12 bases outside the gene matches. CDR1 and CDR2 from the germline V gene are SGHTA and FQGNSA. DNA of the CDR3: TGTGCCAGCAGCCAAAATAGCGCGGGGGGTGTGACCCAGTACTTC. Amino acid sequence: CASSQNSAGGVTQYF.

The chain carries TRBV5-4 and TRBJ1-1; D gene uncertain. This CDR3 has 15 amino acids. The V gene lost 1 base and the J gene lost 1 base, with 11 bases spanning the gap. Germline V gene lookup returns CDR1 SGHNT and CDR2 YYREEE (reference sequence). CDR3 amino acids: CASSLPTGWNTEAFF. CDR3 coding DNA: TGTGCCAGCAGCTTGCCCACCGGGTGGAACACTGAAGCTTTCTTT.

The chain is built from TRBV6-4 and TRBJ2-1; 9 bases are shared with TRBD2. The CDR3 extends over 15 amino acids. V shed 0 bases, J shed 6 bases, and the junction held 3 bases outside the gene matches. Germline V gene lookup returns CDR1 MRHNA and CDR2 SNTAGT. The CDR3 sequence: CASSDSSGGINEQFF. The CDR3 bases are TGTGCCAGCAGTGACTCTAGCGGGGGAATCAATGAGCAGTTCTTC.

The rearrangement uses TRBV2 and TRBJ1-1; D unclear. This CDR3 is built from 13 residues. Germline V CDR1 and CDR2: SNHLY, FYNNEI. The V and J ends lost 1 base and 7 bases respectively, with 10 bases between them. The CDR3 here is CASSEGLRSEAFF. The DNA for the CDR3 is TGTGCCAGCAGTGAAGGGTTACGTAGTGAAGCTTTCTTT.